These T cell receptor beta chains were read from a single sample in a study of shared clonotypes between healthy human individuals. Sequencing used immunoSEQ multiplex PCR; TCRdb keeps in-frame clones, though not all of them. There are over 400,000 clones in the sample; roughly 80% occur only once, and more than 10% lies in the top ten. The material sequenced was PBMCs. The source of these receptors is a woman aged 40-49 years in good health. Some clones in this sample may be carry-over from other donors' samples. CDR3s include the opening cysteine and the closing phenylalanine or tryptophan. D genes are given only for firm matches. The size entry is marked missing in some rows and otherwise reads once, few, many or a size class.

J gene: TRBJ2-6; V gene: TRBV15; clone size: -; D gene: TRBD2; CDR3 DNA: TGTGCCACCAGCAGAGATCCGGGGGGACGAGGCTCTGGGGCCAACGTCCTGACTTTC; CDR3 protein: CATSRDPGGRGSGANVLTF
J gene: TRBJ2-1; V gene: TRBV27; clone size: many; D gene: TRBD2; CDR3 DNA: TGTGCCAGCAGTTTAACAAGACTAGCGGGTGAGCAGTTCTTC; CDR3 protein: CASSLTRLAGEQFF
J gene: TRBJ1-2; V gene: TRBV5-6; clone size: few; D gene: -; CDR3 DNA: TGTGCCAGCAGCTTAGGGGGGCCTACTCCCTATGGCTACACCTTC; CDR3 protein: CASSLGGPTPYGYTF
J gene: TRBJ1-3; V gene: TRBV30; clone size: -; D gene: TRBD1; CDR3 DNA: TGTGCCTGGAGACGGGACAGTCTCTCTGGAAACACCATATATTTT; CDR3 protein: CAWRRDSLSGNTIYF
J gene: TRBJ1-4; V gene: TRBV29-1; clone size: -; D gene: -; CDR3 DNA: TGCAGCGTTGAAGTTGGTGAAAAACTGTTTTTT; CDR3 protein: CSVEVGEKLFF
J gene: TRBJ1-1; V gene: TRBV6-1; clone size: few; D gene: -; CDR3 DNA: TGTGCCAGCAGGGAATTCAGGGGAGGTCGGGTGGACACTGAAGCTTTCTTT; CDR3 protein: CASREFRGGRVDTEAFF
J gene: TRBJ2-2; V gene: TRBV28; clone size: -; D gene: -; CDR3 DNA: TGTGCCAGCAGTTTAGTTCTAGCGAACACCGGGGAGCTGTTTTTT; CDR3 protein: CASSLVLANTGELFF
J gene: TRBJ1-4; V gene: TRBV5-4; clone size: -; D gene: TRBD1; CDR3 DNA: TGTGCCAGCAGCCGACAGGGTAGTAATGAAAAACTGTTTTTT; CDR3 protein: CASSRQGSNEKLFF
J gene: TRBJ2-7; V gene: TRBV7-8; clone size: -; D gene: TRBD1; CDR3 DNA: TGTGCCAGCAGAGGGACAGGGGTTTCCGAGCAGTACTTC; CDR3 protein: CASRGTGVSEQYF
J gene: TRBJ1-4; V gene: TRBV2; clone size: -; D gene: -; CDR3 DNA: TGTGCCAGCAGTGCGCGGCAGATTGCAACTAATGAAAAACTGTTTTTT; CDR3 protein: CASSARQIATNEKLFF
J gene: TRBJ2-5; V gene: TRBV7-2; clone size: -; D gene: TRBD2; CDR3 DNA: TGTGCCAGCAGCGCCCGACTAGCGGGAGGGCGGACCCAGTACTTC; CDR3 protein: CASSARLAGGRTQYF
J gene: TRBJ2-7; V gene: TRBV30; clone size: -; D gene: -; CDR3 DNA: TGTGCCTGGTGTCCTGGACCGAACTCCTACGAGCAGTACTTC; CDR3 protein: CAWCPGPNSYEQYF
J gene: TRBJ2-1; V gene: TRBV7-2; clone size: -; D gene: -; CDR3 DNA: TGTGCCAGCAGCTTCCAGACCGGAAGCTCCTACAATGAGCAGTTCTTC; CDR3 protein: CASSFQTGSSYNEQFF
J gene: TRBJ2-3; V gene: TRBV2; clone size: -; D gene: -; CDR3 DNA: TGTGCCAGCAGTGTTGACTCGATCACAGATACGCAGTATTTT; CDR3 protein: CASSVDSITDTQYF
J gene: TRBJ2-3; V gene: TRBV9; clone size: -; D gene: -; CDR3 DNA: TGTGCCAGCAGCGTAGTGAGGGCAGATACGCAGTATTTT; CDR3 protein: CASSVVRADTQYF
J gene: TRBJ1-5; V gene: TRBV7-2; clone size: -; D gene: -; CDR3 DNA: TGTGCCAGCAGCTGGGGGGGCAGAAACAATCAGCCCCAGCATTTT; CDR3 protein: CASSWGGRNNQPQHF
J gene: TRBJ1-4; V gene: TRBV28; clone size: -; D gene: -; CDR3 DNA: TGTGCCAGCAGTCCCCCGCAGGGAAGGACTGAAAAACTGTTTTTT; CDR3 protein: CASSPPQGRTEKLFF
J gene: TRBJ2-1; V gene: TRBV27; clone size: many; D gene: TRBD2; CDR3 DNA: TGTGCCAGCAGTCTCCAACCCCTAGCGGGCTACAATGAGCAGTTCTTC; CDR3 protein: CASSLQPLAGYNEQFF
J gene: TRBJ2-5; V gene: TRBV19; clone size: -; D gene: TRBD1; CDR3 DNA: TGTGCCAGCGCCCGGGACAGACAAGAGACCCAGTACTTC; CDR3 protein: CASARDRQETQYF
J gene: TRBJ1-1; V gene: TRBV5-1; clone size: once; D gene: -; CDR3 DNA: TGCGCCAGCAGACCGGGCCCGGCGGACACTGAAGCTTTCTTT; CDR3 protein: CASRPGPADTEAFF
J gene: TRBJ1-2; V gene: TRBV6-1; clone size: -; D gene: TRBD1; CDR3 DNA: TGTGCCAGCAGTGAATGGCATGGGACAGGGGCGTCAAGGAACTATGGCTACACCTTC; CDR3 protein: CASSEWHGTGASRNYGYTF
J gene: TRBJ2-3; V gene: TRBV10-3; clone size: -; D gene: TRBD2; CDR3 DNA: TGTGCCATCGGGACTGAAGCGGGAGGCACAGATACGCAGTATTTT; CDR3 protein: CAIGTEAGGTDTQYF
J gene: TRBJ1-1; V gene: TRBV6-4; clone size: -; D gene: -; CDR3 DNA: TGTGCCAGCAGTCTTTACGGTAACACTGAAGCTTTCTTT; CDR3 protein: CASSLYGNTEAFF
J gene: TRBJ2-2; V gene: TRBV7-9; clone size: once; D gene: TRBD2; CDR3 DNA: TGTGCCAGCAGCTTAGGAAGGACTAGCGACTACACCGGGGAGCTGTTTTTT; CDR3 protein: CASSLGRTSDYTGELFF
J gene: TRBJ2-5; V gene: TRBV7-7; clone size: once; D gene: -; CDR3 DNA: TGTGCCAGCAGCCCGGGAGAGACCCAGTACTTC; CDR3 protein: CASSPGETQYF
J gene: TRBJ2-2; V gene: TRBV7-2; clone size: once; D gene: TRBD2; CDR3 DNA: TGTGCCAGCAGCGCAAGAACCTTAGCGGGAGCTTCCGGGGAGCTGTTTTTT; CDR3 protein: CASSARTLAGASGELFF
J gene: TRBJ2-7; V gene: TRBV11-1; clone size: -; D gene: TRBD1; CDR3 DNA: TGTGCCAGCAGCCCTTGGACAGGGGGATACGAGCAGTACTTC; CDR3 protein: CASSPWTGGYEQYF
J gene: TRBJ2-5; V gene: TRBV7-8; clone size: -; D gene: TRBD1; CDR3 DNA: TGTGCCAGCAGACGGACAGGGGGTCTTATCCCAGAGACCCAGTACTTC; CDR3 protein: CASRRTGGLIPETQYF
J gene: TRBJ2-3; V gene: TRBV6-1; clone size: once; D gene: TRBD2; CDR3 DNA: TGTGCCAGCAGTTCTAGCGGGAGAAGTGATACGCAGTATTTT; CDR3 protein: CASSSSGRSDTQYF
J gene: TRBJ2-7; V gene: TRBV18; clone size: -; D gene: -; CDR3 DNA: TGTGCCAGCTCACCAGGACTCTACGAGCAGTACTTC; CDR3 protein: CASSPGLYEQYF
J gene: TRBJ2-7; V gene: TRBV4-1; clone size: -; D gene: -; CDR3 DNA: TGCGCCAGCAGCCAAGAACGTGGTGTGGGCTACGAGCAGTACTTC; CDR3 protein: CASSQERGVGYEQYF
J gene: TRBJ2-3; V gene: TRBV30; clone size: -; D gene: -; CDR3 DNA: TGTGCCTGGAGCTCCTACGGTCCCGATACGCAGTATTTT; CDR3 protein: CAWSSYGPDTQYF
J gene: TRBJ2-5; V gene: TRBV5-1; clone size: -; D gene: -; CDR3 DNA: TGCGCCAGCAGCGAGGGGGACGATGACTGGGAGACCCAGTACTTC; CDR3 protein: CASSEGDDDWETQYF
J gene: TRBJ2-1; V gene: TRBV20-1; clone size: -; D gene: -; CDR3 DNA: TGCAGTGCTCCAGCGGTCGATGAGCAGTTCTTC; CDR3 protein: CSAPAVDEQFF
J gene: TRBJ2-1; V gene: TRBV5-4; clone size: -; D gene: -; CDR3 DNA: TGTGCCAGCAGCCACGGTCTCGGGCGCGGTCAGGGTGAGCAGTTCTTC; CDR3 protein: CASSHGLGRGQGEQFF